This TCR beta chain was profiled in a study of glioma-infiltrating T cells after dendritic cell vaccination. As for the study in general: At biweekly intervals, patients got three intradermal dendritic cell vaccine injections.

Regarding time point: after dendritic cell vaccination, including at tumor progression/relapse. PBMC sampling occurred before vaccination, two weeks after the third dose, and at progression. The CDR3 loop spans 13 amino acids. Between the trimmed V and J ends, which lost 2 bases and 4 bases, there was a span of 6 bases. In germline, CDR1 is MNHEY, CDR2 SVGAGI. Produced via immunoSEQ multiplex PCR; TCRdb's table is partial and in-frame only. The sample lists 90,000 or so clones, more than 80% occurring once. V is TRBV6-5 and J is TRBJ1-5; D gene uncertain. The sequenced sample was blood, obtained after dendritic cell vaccination. The receptor comes from a human donor with glioblastoma. The CDR3 loop reads CASSYGGNQPQHF. The CDR3 region has the DNA TGTGCCAGCAGTTACGGAGGTAATCAGCCCCAGCATTTT.